This TCR beta chain is drawn from a study of CD8+CD57+ T cells in acquired aplastic anemia. It was genomic DNA that served as the template for profiling TCR beta VDJ and CDR3. Each CDR3 protein gets one entry after TCRdb re-called the reads with MiXCR. Among over 150,000 distinct CDR3 sequences listed, 71% were seen once. Patients chosen for sequencing had CD8+CD57+ cells that had expanded, as shown by flow cytometry. Among the patients, all had severe acquired aplastic anemia. Trimming cost V 10 bases and J 10 bases; bases outside gene matches: 14. Germline assignment: CDR1 ENHRY and CDR2 SYGVKD. The CDR3 extends over 15 amino acids.

The sequence came from a human donor with aplastic anemia. Sample: sorted CD4+, CD8+, or CD8+CD57+ T cells (not recorded which) from PBMCs. J is TRBJ1-6 and V is TRBV10-3, with 9 positions matching TRBD1. The CDR3 sequence: CASRPGQGITSPLHF. The CDR3 coding sequence is TGTGCCAGCCGTCCGGGACAGGGTATAACCTCACCCCTCCACTTT.